Sequencing of this T cell receptor beta chain was carried out in a study of shared clonotypes between healthy human individuals. Using immunoSEQ multiplex PCR, the repertoire was profiled, and TCRdb retains in-frame clones only, with some absent. Altogether about 1 million clones are present, 70% to 80% being singletons, with the ten largest covering around 1.5%. The study drew all its donors from Caucasian adults living in Nashville, Tennessee. The source of this sequence is a man between 18 and 35 years old in good health. Sequences were obtained from memory CD4+ T cells sorted from blood. As for subset: CD45RA-negative fraction.

CDR3 DNA sequence: TGTGCCATCAGTGAGGGGGGATCCTATAATTCACCCCTCCACTTT. Residues: CAISEGGSYNSPLHF. This chain connects TRBV10-3 to TRBJ1-6; TRBD1 might be the D (5 bases). This CDR3 region has 15 residues. V gave up 2 bases and J gave up 1 base, with 6 bases separating them. Germline V gene sequence: CDR1 ENHRY, CDR2 SYGVKD.